This record concerns one TCR beta chain sequence. Its antigen is as yet unknown. The read is 3 residues too short to cover the CDR3 end, so that end is filled in from the germline J gene. The data were taken from a study of Tregs in tolerant kidney transplant recipients. Study at large: Related graft donors supplied nonmyeloablative bone marrow transplants, and mixed chimerism was transient. Points from the study as a whole: Changing PCR primers prevented nucleotide comparison between some patients' samples. The small number of patients limits these findings pending further validation.

Unstimulated regulatory T cells (CD4+CD25+CD127-), CD4+CD25- non-regulatory cells, CD4 and CD8 cells were FACS-sorted from thawed PBMCs. In germline, CDR1 is DFQATT, CDR2 SNEGSKA (reference sequence). The CDR3 spans 15 residues. Losses at the gene ends were 6 bases for V and 6 bases for J; bases not matched to a gene: 12. Sequenced by immunoSEQ multiplex PCR; TCRdb stores in-frame clones only, minus some. This sample's table has about 48,000 clones. This specimen consisted of CD4+ T cells from blood, obtained before the transplant. The V call is TRBV20-1, the J call TRBJ2-1, with 9 nucleotides matching TRBD2. The clonotype was recovered from a human donor who received a combined kidney and bone marrow transplant. CDR3 DNA (partial): TGCAGTGCAATTAGGGGGGGGACTAGCCGCAATGAG. Translating it yields CSAIRGGTSRNE. The entire CDR3 sequence reads CSAIRGGTSRNEQFF.